The TCR beta chain under discussion was sequenced for a study of post-analysis software for immune sequencing data. Study summary: Recorded subtypes: relapsing-remitting, secondary progressive, progressive-relapsing; some patients unannotated.

Overall study results and limits: Co-batched samples clustered tightly together by F measure. Significantly lower normalized Chao1 diversity was seen in multiple sclerosis patients than in controls. Four to six TRBV segments appeared more often in patients than in controls, and TRBV5-6, TRBV5-1 and TRBV20-1 were among these.

As to this clonotype: Its cognate antigen is unknown.

Each TCR beta cDNA library carried unique molecular identifiers. When 1 to 10 million T cells were used, they gave 500,000 or so cDNA molecules. TCRdb reprocessed the PCR reads with MiXCR, giving one entry per CDR3 protein. The table has around 700,000 distinct CDR3 sequences, approximately 60% seen once; the top ten hold approximately 10%. The CDR3 consists of 17 residues. Germline CDR1 and CDR2: MDHEN and SYDVKM. V shed 3 bases and J shed 0 bases, with 17 bases lying between them. The clonotype originates from a girl aged 2-10 years with multiple sclerosis. The rearrangement links TRBV28 to TRBJ1-1, with a possible D match to TRBD1 (6 bases). The sequenced sample consisted of blood. The CDR3 spells CASSLVFGQGMNTEAFF. The CDR3 coding sequence is TGTGCCAGCAGTTTGGTTTTCGGGCAGGGGATGAACACTGAAGCTTTCTTT.